The entry that follows covers one TCR beta chain sequence. Its antigen is still unknown. This specimen comes from a study of T cells after yellow fever vaccination. Study-level information: In the case of low-cell-number fractions, SMART-Seq v4 Ultra Low Input was used for preparation.

V gave up 6 bases and J gave up 2 bases, with 13 bases separating them. This CDR3 contains 13 residues. Germline V gives CDR1 DFQATT, CDR2 SNEGSKA (reference sequence). The 5'RACE template-switching step produced TCR cDNA and added a universal primer site and UMIs. TCRdb re-derived calls from the 5' RACE reads in MiXCR, one entry per CDR3 protein. The table shows roughly 250,000 distinct CDR3 sequences, with 10% to 15% occurring only once. Study-wide findings and caveats: Peaking faster, on day 5 versus 15, the secondary response was nonetheless weaker.

The sequencing here drew on CD4+ T cells sorted from PBMCs, taken 45 days after the yellow fever booster vaccination. This chain connects TRBV20-1 to TRBJ2-5; a weak D match, TRBD2 (6 bases). This sequence was found in a man younger than 45 who received the YFV17D yellow fever vaccine. Here the CDR3 reads CSAKTGLQETQYF. The CDR3 nucleotides read TGCAGTGCGAAAACGGGACTGCAAGAGACCCAGTACTTC.